These 24 T cell receptor beta chains were all obtained from the same sample, sequenced in a study of molecular identifiers for immune sequencing clone quantification. TCRdb reprocessed the PCR reads via MiXCR and lists one record per CDR3 protein. The data hold roughly 55,000 distinct CDR3 sequences, with roughly a third observed a single time. Sequenced material: naive CD8+ T cells from blood, with Jurkat cell RNA spiked in. Subset of the sample: FACS-sorted CD8+CD4-CCR7+CD45RA+ naive T cells. All receptors derive from a human donor in good health. Some libraries in this study had Jurkat cell RNA spiked in.

Points on this clonotype: Sequence at one end of the junction differs from germline and may be a read error. J is TRBJ2-3 and V is TRBV9; TRBD2 might be the D (5 bases). CDR3 length: 17 amino acids. The germline V gene encodes CDR1 SGDLS and CDR2 YYNGEE. CDR3 bases: TGTGCCTGCAGCGACCTTTTGCTAGCTGAAGCCTCAGATACGCAGTATTTT. Translation: CACSDLLLAEASDTQYF.

Turning to this clonotype: This CDR3 is missing its conserved last phenylalanine or tryptophan, likely due to a read error. The J gene is TRBJ2-5, the V gene TRBV13, with D possibly matching TRBD1 (5 bases). The CDR3 is 13 residues long. V shed 3 bases and J shed 5 bases, with 10 bases lying between them. From germline, CDR1 is PRHDT and CDR2 FYEKMQ (reference sequence). This CDR3 reads CASSLDIGETQYS. In DNA form, the CDR3 reads TGTGCCAGCAGCTTGGACATCGGTGAGACCCAGTACTCC.

Notes on this clonotype: A much larger clone sits a single nucleotide away, making a read error possible. The chain employs TRBV7-9 and TRBJ2-3, with TRBD2 identical over 9 bases. The CDR3 loop spans 15 amino acids. Germline V CDR1 and CDR2: SEHNR, FQNEAQ (reference sequence). With 5 bases clipped from V and 6 bases from J, the junction kept 9 bases outside the gene matches. The DNA for the CDR3 is TGTGCCAGCAGCCCCGCGGGAGGGTGGGCGGATACGCAGTATTTT. Translated: CASSPAGGWADTQYF. Together with reference TRBV7-9 and TRBJ2-3, the CDR3 gives the full variable domain: DTGVSQNPRHKITKRGQNVTFRCDPISEHNRLYWYRQTLGQGPEFLTYFQNEAQLEKSRLLSDRFSAERPKGSFSTLEIQRTEQGDSAMYLCASSPAGGWADTQYFGPGTRLTVL.

Details on this clonotype: A read error may explain this, as a much larger clone is one base away. This is likely a read error, given that the CDR3 carries no conserved phenylalanine or tryptophan at its end. V gene TRBV6-5 combines with J gene TRBJ2-4; D uncertain. The CDR3 has 12 amino acids. Trimming took off 6 bases at V and 5 bases at J, with 8 bases between the two ends. The germline CDR1 and CDR2 sequences are MNHEY and SVGAGI. Here the CDR3 DNA reads TGTGCCAGCAGAAATATTGAAAACATTCAGTACCTC. Translated, it gives CASRNIENIQYL.

This clonotype occurred once. This may stem from a read error, because a much larger clone lies one nucleotide away. V gene TRBV7-2 combines with J gene TRBJ2-1; 9 bases fit TRBD2. V lost 5 bases, J lost 7 bases, and 6 bases stayed unmatched. Germline V CDR1 and CDR2: SGHTA, FQGNSA. This CDR3 contains 14 residues. CDR3 in DNA: TGTGCCAGCAGCCAGCCTAGCGGGAATAATGAGCAGTTCTTC. Its protein product is CASSQPSGNNEQFF.

This clonotype was observed a few times. V and J are TRBV29-1 and TRBJ2-7; 7 nucleotides line up with TRBD2. After removal of 5 bases from V and 2 bases from J, the junction contained 6 bases not matched to a gene. The CDR3 runs to 13 residues. CDR1 and CDR2 from the germline V gene are SQVTM and ANQGSEA. CDR3 sequence reads: CSVKTSATYEQYF. CDR3 DNA: TGCAGCGTTAAAACTAGCGCAACCTACGAGCAGTACTTC.

Points on this clonotype: This may be a read error, as it is one base from a much larger clone. The chain uses TRBV24-1 and TRBJ2-1, with 9 positions matching TRBD2. CDR3 size: 15 residues. Germline CDR1 and CDR2: KGHDR and SFDVKD. The CDR3 nucleotides read TGTGCCACCAGTGAGGAAGCGGGAGGTTGGAATGAGCAGGTCTTC. Protein product: CATSEEAGGWNEQVF.

This chain links TRBV19 with TRBJ2-2, with 9 bases that match TRBD1. Looked up from germline, CDR1 is LNHDA and CDR2 is SQIVND (reference sequence). Germline trimming cut 5 bases from V and 4 bases from J; bases unmatched to any gene: 5. There are 15 residues in the CDR3. The CDR3, as DNA: TGTGCCAGTAGTCCTCTGACAGGGGGCACCGGGGAGCTGTTTTTT. This gives the protein CASSPLTGGTGELFF. The whole variable domain, filled in from reference TRBV19 and TRBJ2-2, reads DGGITQSPKYLFRKEGQNVTLSCEQNLNHDAMYWYRQDPGQGLRLIYYSQIVNDFQKGDIAEGYSVSREKKESFPLTVTSAQKNPTAFYLCASSPLTGGTGELFFGEGSRLTVL.

As for this clonotype: This clone may be a read error of a much larger clone one base away. The chain carries TRBV29-1 and TRBJ2-5; TRBD1 is a possible D gene (6 bases). CDR1 is SQVTM and CDR2 is ANQGSEA in the germline V gene. Trimming removed 6 bases from V and 1 base from J, with 12 bases in between. The CDR3 contains 13 residues. The CDR3 DNA follows: TGCAGCGTCCCTGGACAGCGCCAAGAGACCCAGTACTTC. The encoded protein is CSVPGQRQETQYF.

About this clonotype itself: At one end, the junction sequence differs from germline, possibly due to a read error. This chain uses TRBV6-5 with TRBJ1-2; the match to TRBD1 covers 7 bases. Germline-derived CDR1 and CDR2 are MNHEY and SVGAGI. The CDR3 has 16 residues. In DNA form, the CDR3 reads TGTGCCAGCAGTCCCGTGCCCGGGACAGCTAACTATGACTACACCTTC. Amino acids: CASSPVPGTANYDYTF.

V gene TRBV4-1 combines with J gene TRBJ2-7; D is undetermined. The germline V gene encodes CDR1 MGHRA and CDR2 YSYEKL. The CDR3 covers 13 residues. Deletions cut 4 bases from V and 3 bases from J, with 10 bases between. The CDR3, as DNA: TGCGCCAGCAGCCCACAGATATACTACGAGCAGTACTTC. Translated, it gives CASSPQIYYEQYF.

There are a few counts of this clonotype. The chain couples TRBV20-1 to TRBJ1-1; D is ambiguous. Germline V gene sequence: CDR1 DFQATT, CDR2 SNEGSKA (reference sequence). The CDR3 spans 17 residues. Deletions cut 0 bases from V and 3 bases from J, with 20 bases between. CDR3 protein: CSARDRPLTLPDTEAFF. CDR3 nucleotide sequence: TGCAGTGCTAGAGATAGGCCTCTAACCCTCCCGGACACTGAAGCTTTCTTT.

This clonotype was picked up many times. The chain is built from TRBV7-2 and TRBJ1-4, with D maybe TRBD1 (5 bases). This CDR3 contains 14 residues. Germline CDR1 SGHTA, CDR2 FQGNSA. The V gene lost 3 bases and the J gene lost 8 bases, with 13 bases spanning the gap. The CDR3 loop is CASSFRSTGEKLFF. Written as DNA, the CDR3 is TGTGCCAGCAGCTTCCGCAGCACAGGAGAAAAACTGTTTTTT.

The rearrangement links TRBV7-6 to TRBJ2-3; unclear D gene. V was pared by 0 bases and J by 0 bases, with 7 bases between. CDR3 length: 15 residues. Germline V gene data show CDR1 as SGHVS and CDR2 as FNYEAQ. For the CDR3, the DNA is TGTGCCAGCAGCTTAGCGCTTGGGAGCACAGATACGCAGTATTTT. It specifies CASSLALGSTDTQYF. The whole variable domain, remainder taken from reference TRBV7-6 and TRBJ2-3, is GAGVSQSPRYKVTKRGQDVALRCDPISGHVSLYWYRQALGQGPEFLTYFNYEAQQDKSGLPNDRFSAERPEGSISTLTIQRTEQRDSAMYRCASSLALGSTDTQYFGPGTRLTVL.

The sample holds many counts of this clonotype. This sequence joins TRBV7-8 and TRBJ1-1, with unresolved D. Germline CDR1 SGHVS, CDR2 FQNEAQ. The V and J ends lost 5 bases and 1 base respectively, with 11 bases between them. The CDR3 sequence is 14 residues long. CDR3 region: CASSPNFPNTEAFF. The CDR3 nucleotides are TGTGCCAGCAGCCCCAATTTTCCGAACACTGAAGCTTTCTTT.

This clonotype was detected ten times or more. The V and J genes are TRBV28 and TRBJ1-5; D gene ambiguous. Trimming pared 5 bases from V and 8 bases from J, leaving 7 bases between. The CDR3 extends over 11 amino acids. Germline-derived CDR1 and CDR2 are MDHEN and SYDVKM. The CDR3 DNA reads as TGTGCCAGCAGTCATACTAAGCCCCAGCATTTT. Translating it yields CASSHTKPQHF.

This chain joins TRBV12-3 or TRBV12-4 and TRBJ1-6; no reliable D call. Between the trimmed V and J ends, which lost 2 bases and 7 bases, there was a span of 15 bases. The CDR3 loop spans 16 amino acids. CDR3 DNA sequence: TGTGCCAGCAGTTTACGACTCCGGGTGAGGAATTCACCCCTCCACTTT. Protein product: CASSLRLRVRNSPLHF.

This clonotype occurred a few times. The chain carries TRBV28 and TRBJ1-1, with TRBD1 identical over 10 bases. The CDR3 runs to 14 residues. V trimming: 2 bases; J trimming: 11 bases; junction bases outside the gene matches: 8. Looked up from germline, CDR1 is MDHEN and CDR2 is SYDVKM. Written as DNA, the CDR3 is TGTGCCAGCAGTTTACCGGGGACAGGGGAGGATGCTTTCTTT. Its translation is CASSLPGTGEDAFF.

The table lists this clonotype with a count of one. Since the CDR3 does not end with the conserved phenylalanine or tryptophan, this likely comes from a read error. V is TRBV7-2 and J is TRBJ2-1; the match to TRBD1 covers 9 bases. Per the germline V gene, CDR1 is SGHTA and CDR2 is FQGNSA. The CDR3 extends over 17 amino acids. The chain's CDR3 is CARSLGQRQGVRNEQFL. CDR3 nucleotide sequence: TGTGCCCGCAGCTTAGGACAGCGACAGGGGGTCCGTAATGAGCAGTTCCTC.

Worth noting for this clonotype: A much larger clone sits a single nucleotide away, making a read error possible. The chain carries TRBV19 and TRBJ2-1; 9 bases are a match to TRBD2. Germline V gene sequence: CDR1 LNHDA, CDR2 SQIVND (reference sequence). There are 13 residues in the CDR3. CDR3 in amino acids: CASKWTSDSEQIF. DNA for the CDR3: TGTGCCAGTAAGTGGACTAGCGACAGTGAGCAGATCTTC.

The V gene is TRBV4-3, the J gene TRBJ2-1, with a tentative D call TRBD2 (6 bases). There are 15 residues in the CDR3. Germline lookup yields CDR1 LGHNA and CDR2 YSLEER. Between the trimmed V and J ends, which lost 2 bases and 6 bases, there was a span of 14 bases. The CDR3 DNA reads as TGCGCCAGCAGCCAACCAACGGGAGTACCCAATGAGCAGTTCTTC. It yields the protein CASSQPTGVPNEQFF.

CDR3 sequence: CASSVTSGSSPNEQFF. The CDR3 DNA reads as TGTGCCAGCAGCGTCACTAGCGGCAGCAGTCCTAATGAGCAGTTCTTC. The rearrangement links TRBV9 to TRBJ2-1; 8 bases line up with TRBD2. Germline V gene lookup returns CDR1 SGDLS and CDR2 YYNGEE. Trimming at V came to 2 bases and at J to 7 bases, leaving 11 bases not matched to a gene. This CDR3 has 16 amino acids.

The chain is built from TRBV4-3 and TRBJ2-7, with 9 bases that match TRBD2. CDR1 and CDR2 from the germline V gene are LGHNA and YSLEER. CDR3 length equals 18 residues. Losses at the gene ends were 4 bases for V and 3 bases for J; bases not matched to a gene: 16. CDR3 in amino acids: CASSPQFLSDSGSYEQYF. The CDR3 DNA sequence: TGCGCCAGCAGCCCCCAGTTTTTATCAGATAGCGGGAGCTACGAGCAGTACTTC.

On this clonotype: This clone may be a read error of a much larger clone one base away. The rearrangement joins TRBV6-2 or TRBV6-3 to TRBJ2-7; the D gene is possibly TRBD1 (6 bases). V was clipped by 10 bases and J by 7 bases, with 14 bases between them. CDR1 is MNHEY and CDR2 is SVGEGT in the germline V gene. The CDR3 has 11 residues. In DNA, the CDR3 is TGTGCCAACAGAACCGGGACAGAGCAGTACTTC. Its translation is CANRTGTEQYF.